This TCR beta chain was sequenced for a study of T-cell memory formation after mild COVID-19. TCRdb called the 5' RACE reads again in MiXCR, with one record for every CDR3 protein. The sample has around 340,000 distinct CDR3 sequences, 20% to 25% seen once. Trimming took off 6 bases at V and 4 bases at J, with 18 bases between the two ends. The germline V gene has CDR1 MNHEY and CDR2 SVGAGI. The CDR3 length is 15 residues. V usage is TRBV6-5 and J usage is TRBJ1-2; no clear D. The receptor was isolated from an adult woman who had mild COVID-19 (a few samples of this study predate the infection). Cell type and time point are not known. Sequenced input: PBMCs or a T cell subset sorted from them (not recorded which). The CDR3 loop reads CASSPDGRRTYGYTF. In DNA, the CDR3 is TGTGCCAGCAGCCCTGACGGCAGACGAACCTATGGCTACACCTTC.